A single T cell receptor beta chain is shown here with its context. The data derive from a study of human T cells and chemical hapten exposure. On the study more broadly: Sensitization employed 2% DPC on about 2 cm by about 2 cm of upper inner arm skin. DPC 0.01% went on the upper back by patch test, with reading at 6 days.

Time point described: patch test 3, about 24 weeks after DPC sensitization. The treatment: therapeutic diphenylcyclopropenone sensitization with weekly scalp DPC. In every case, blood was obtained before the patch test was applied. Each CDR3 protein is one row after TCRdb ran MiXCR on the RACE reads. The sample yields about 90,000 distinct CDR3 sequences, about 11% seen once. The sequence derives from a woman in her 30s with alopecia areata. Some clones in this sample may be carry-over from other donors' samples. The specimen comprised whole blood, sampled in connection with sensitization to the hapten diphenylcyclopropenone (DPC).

CDR3 residues: CSAREMRRLSYEQYF. DNA of the CDR3: TGCAGTGCTAGAGAAATGAGGCGTCTCTCCTACGAGCAGTACTTC. The chain combines TRBV20-1 with TRBJ2-7; no firm D call. This CDR3 is 15 amino acids long. Trimming took 0 bases from V and 0 from J, leaving 12 bases between them. The germline CDR1 and CDR2 sequences are DFQATT and SNEGSKA (reference sequence).